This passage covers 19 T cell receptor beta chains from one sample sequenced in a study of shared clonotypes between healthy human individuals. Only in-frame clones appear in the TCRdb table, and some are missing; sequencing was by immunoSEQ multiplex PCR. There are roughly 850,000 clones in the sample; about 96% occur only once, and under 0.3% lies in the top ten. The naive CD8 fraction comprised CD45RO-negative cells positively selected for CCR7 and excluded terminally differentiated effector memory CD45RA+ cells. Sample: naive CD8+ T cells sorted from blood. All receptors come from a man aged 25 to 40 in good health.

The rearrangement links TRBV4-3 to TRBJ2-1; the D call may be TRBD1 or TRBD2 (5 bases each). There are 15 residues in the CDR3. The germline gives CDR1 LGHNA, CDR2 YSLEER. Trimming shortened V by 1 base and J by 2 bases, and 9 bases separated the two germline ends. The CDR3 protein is CASSQVGVAYNEQFF. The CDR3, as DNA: TGCGCCAGCAGCCAAGTGGGGGTGGCCTACAATGAGCAGTTCTTC.

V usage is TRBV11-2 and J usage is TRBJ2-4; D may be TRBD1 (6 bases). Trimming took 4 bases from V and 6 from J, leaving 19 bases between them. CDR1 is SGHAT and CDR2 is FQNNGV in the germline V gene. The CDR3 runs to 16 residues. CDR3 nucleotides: TGTGCCAGCAGCTCGAACAGGGAATTGATCGGAAACATTCAGTACTTC. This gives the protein CASSSNRELIGNIQYF.

CDR3 sequence reads: CASSLRVSYEQYF. The CDR3 coding sequence is TGTGCCAGCAGCTTAAGGGTGTCCTACGAGCAGTACTTC. The chain carries TRBV5-5 and TRBJ2-7; D gene uncertain. The germline V gene encodes CDR1 SGHKS and CDR2 YYEKEE (reference sequence). The length of the CDR3 is 13 residues. Trimming shortened V by 2 bases and J by 1 base, and 7 bases separated the two germline ends.

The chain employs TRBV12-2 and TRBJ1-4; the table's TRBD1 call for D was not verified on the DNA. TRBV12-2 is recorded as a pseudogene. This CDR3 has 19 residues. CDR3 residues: CASRLALQGQRGANEKLFF. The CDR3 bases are TGTGCAAGTCGCTTAGCCCTACAGGGGCAGAGAGGGGCTAATGAAAAACTGTTTTTT.

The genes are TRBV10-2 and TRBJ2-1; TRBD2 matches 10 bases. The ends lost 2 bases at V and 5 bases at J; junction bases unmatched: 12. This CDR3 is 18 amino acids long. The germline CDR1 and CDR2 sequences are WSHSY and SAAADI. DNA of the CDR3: TGCGCCAGCAGTGAGGCTAGCGGGAGTGCCGTTTTGGACAATGAGCAGTTCTTC. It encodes CASSEASGSAVLDNEQFF.

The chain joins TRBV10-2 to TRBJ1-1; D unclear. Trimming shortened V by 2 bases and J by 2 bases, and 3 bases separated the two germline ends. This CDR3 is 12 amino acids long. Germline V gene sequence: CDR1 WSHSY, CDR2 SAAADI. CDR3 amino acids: CASSEGNTEAFF. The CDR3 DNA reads TGCGCCAGCAGTGAGGGAAACACTGAAGCTTTCTTT.

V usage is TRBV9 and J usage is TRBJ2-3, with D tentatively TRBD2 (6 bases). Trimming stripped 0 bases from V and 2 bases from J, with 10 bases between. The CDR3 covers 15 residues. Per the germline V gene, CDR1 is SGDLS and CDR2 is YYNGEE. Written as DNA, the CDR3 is TGTGCCAGCAGCGTAGAAGGACTATACACAGATACGCAGTATTTT. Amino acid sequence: CASSVEGLYTDTQYF.

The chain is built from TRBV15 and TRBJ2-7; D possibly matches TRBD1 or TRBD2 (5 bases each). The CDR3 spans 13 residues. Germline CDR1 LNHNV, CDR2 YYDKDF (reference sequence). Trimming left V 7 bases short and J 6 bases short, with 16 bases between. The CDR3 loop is CATTRGEGREQYF. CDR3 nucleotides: TGTGCCACCACCCGCGGTGAGGGGCGCGAGCAGTACTTC.

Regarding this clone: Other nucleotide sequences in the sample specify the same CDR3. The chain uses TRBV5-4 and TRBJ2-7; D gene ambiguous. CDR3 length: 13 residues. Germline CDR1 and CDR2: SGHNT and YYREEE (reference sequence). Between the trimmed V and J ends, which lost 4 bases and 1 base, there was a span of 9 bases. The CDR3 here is CASSTSESYEQYF. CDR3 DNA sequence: TGTGCCAGCAGCACCTCTGAGTCCTACGAGCAGTACTTC.

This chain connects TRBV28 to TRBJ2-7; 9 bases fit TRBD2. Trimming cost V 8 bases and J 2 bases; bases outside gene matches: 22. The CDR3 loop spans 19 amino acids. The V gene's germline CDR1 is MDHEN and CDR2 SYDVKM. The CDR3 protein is CASGFGPGLAATFTYEQYF. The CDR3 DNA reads TGTGCCAGCGGCTTTGGACCGGGACTAGCAGCCACTTTCACCTACGAGCAGTACTTC.

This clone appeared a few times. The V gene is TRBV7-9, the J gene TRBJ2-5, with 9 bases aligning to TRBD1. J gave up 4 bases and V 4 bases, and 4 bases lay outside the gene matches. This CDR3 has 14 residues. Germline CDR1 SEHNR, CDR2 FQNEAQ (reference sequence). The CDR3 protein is CASSSDRGGETQYF. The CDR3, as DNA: TGTGCCAGCAGCTCGGACAGGGGTGGAGAGACCCAGTACTTC.

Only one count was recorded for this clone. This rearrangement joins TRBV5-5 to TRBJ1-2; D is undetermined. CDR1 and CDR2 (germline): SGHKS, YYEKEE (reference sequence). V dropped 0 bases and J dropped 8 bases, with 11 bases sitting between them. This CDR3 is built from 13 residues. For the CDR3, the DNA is TGTGCCAGCAGCTTGGAGCGGCCGGAGGGCTACACCTTC. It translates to CASSLERPEGYTF.

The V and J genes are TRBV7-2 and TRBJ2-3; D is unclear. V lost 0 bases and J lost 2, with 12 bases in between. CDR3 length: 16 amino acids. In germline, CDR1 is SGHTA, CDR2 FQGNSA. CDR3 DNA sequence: TGTGCCAGCAGCTTAGCGAGGCCAAAGTACACAGATACGCAGTATTTT. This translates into CASSLARPKYTDTQYF.

CDR3 bases: TGTGCCAGCAGCTTCGGACTAGCGGGGGCCTACGAGCAGTACTTC. Translated: CASSFGLAGAYEQYF. This sequence joins TRBV5-4 and TRBJ2-7, with 13 bases aligning to TRBD2. Germline CDR1 SGHNT, CDR2 YYREEE (reference sequence). This CDR3 has 15 residues. Germline trimming cut 2 bases from V and 2 bases from J; bases unmatched to any gene: 1.

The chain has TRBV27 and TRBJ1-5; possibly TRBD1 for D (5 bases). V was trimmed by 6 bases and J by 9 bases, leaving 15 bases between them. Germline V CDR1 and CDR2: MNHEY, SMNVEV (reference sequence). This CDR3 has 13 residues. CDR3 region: CASSSHSGGPQHF. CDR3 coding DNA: TGTGCCAGCAGCTCCCACTCCGGGGGGCCCCAGCATTTT.

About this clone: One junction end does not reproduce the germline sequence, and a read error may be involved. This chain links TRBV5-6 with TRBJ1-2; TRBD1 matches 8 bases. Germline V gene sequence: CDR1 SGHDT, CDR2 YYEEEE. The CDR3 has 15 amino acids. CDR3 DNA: TGCGCCAGCAGCCCTCGACAGGGGATTAACTATGGCTACACCTTC. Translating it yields CASSPRQGINYGYTF.

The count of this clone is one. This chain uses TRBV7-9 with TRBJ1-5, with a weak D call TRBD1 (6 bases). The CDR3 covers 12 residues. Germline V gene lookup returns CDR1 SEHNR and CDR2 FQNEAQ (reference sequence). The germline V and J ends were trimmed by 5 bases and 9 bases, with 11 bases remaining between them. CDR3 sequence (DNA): TGTGCCAGCAGCGAGACAGGCCTGCCCCAGCATTTT. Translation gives CASSETGLPQHF.

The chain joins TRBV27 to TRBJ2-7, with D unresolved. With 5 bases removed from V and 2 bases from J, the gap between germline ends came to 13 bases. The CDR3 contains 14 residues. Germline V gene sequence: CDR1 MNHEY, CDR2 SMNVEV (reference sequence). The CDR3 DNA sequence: TGTGCCAGCAGTCCATCCGGAAACACCTACGAGCAGTACTTC. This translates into CASSPSGNTYEQYF.

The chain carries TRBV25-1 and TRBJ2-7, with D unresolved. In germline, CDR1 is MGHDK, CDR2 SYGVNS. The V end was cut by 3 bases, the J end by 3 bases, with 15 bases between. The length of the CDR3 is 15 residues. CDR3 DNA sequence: TGTGCCAGCAGTGAGAGTGAAAGGGCCGACTACGAGCAGTACTTC. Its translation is CASSESERADYEQYF.